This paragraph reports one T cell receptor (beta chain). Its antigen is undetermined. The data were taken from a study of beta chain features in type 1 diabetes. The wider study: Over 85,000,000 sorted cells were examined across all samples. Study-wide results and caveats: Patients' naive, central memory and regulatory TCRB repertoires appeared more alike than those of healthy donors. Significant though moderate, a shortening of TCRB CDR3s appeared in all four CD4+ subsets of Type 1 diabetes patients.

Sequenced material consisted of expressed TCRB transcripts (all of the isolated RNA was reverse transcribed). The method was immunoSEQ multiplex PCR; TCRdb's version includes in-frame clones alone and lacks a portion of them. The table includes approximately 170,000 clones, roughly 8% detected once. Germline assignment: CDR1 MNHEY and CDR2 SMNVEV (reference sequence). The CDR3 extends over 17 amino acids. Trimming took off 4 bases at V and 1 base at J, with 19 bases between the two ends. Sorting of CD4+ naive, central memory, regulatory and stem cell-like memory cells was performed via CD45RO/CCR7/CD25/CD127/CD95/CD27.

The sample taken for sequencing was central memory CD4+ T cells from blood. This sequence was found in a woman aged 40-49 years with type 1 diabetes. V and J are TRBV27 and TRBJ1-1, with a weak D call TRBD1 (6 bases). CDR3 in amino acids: CASSSPGGVDWNTEAFF. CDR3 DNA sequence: TGTGCCAGCAGTTCCCCGGGGGGCGTGGATTGGAACACTGAAGCTTTCTTT.